A single sample gave rise to the 13 T cell receptor beta chains below, sequenced in a study of blood T cell repertoires in COVID-19. The method was immunoSEQ multiplex PCR; TCRdb's version includes in-frame clones alone and lacks a portion of them. This sample carries about 85,000 clones, nearly 90% of them seen once, and the ten largest clones take roughly 4.5%. The source material was peripheral blood. These receptors all stem from a woman of 80 years or more with active or convalescent COVID-19.

This rearrangement joins TRBV5-6 to TRBJ2-5; TRBD2 aligns across 7 bases. Germline CDR1 is SGHDT and CDR2 is YYEEEE. The CDR3 contains 14 residues. V lost 0 bases and J lost 3; bases outside the gene matches: 2. The CDR3 protein is CASSLAGGKETQYF. The CDR3 DNA reads as TGTGCCAGCAGCTTGGCGGGGGGTAAAGAGACCCAGTACTTC.

V gene TRBV9 combines with J gene TRBJ2-1; 9 nucleotides agree with TRBD2. J gave up 3 bases and V 3 bases, and 7 bases lay outside the gene matches. The CDR3 runs to 16 residues. The germline CDR1 and CDR2 sequences are SGDLS and YYNGEE. This CDR3 reads CASSAVSGRNYNEQFF. The CDR3 DNA is TGTGCCAGCAGCGCGGTTAGCGGGAGAAACTACAATGAGCAGTTCTTC.

The chain recombines TRBV9 with TRBJ1-3; a weak D match, TRBD1 (6 bases). This CDR3 region has 16 residues. Germline V CDR1 and CDR2: SGDLS, YYNGEE. V was clipped by 0 bases and J by 4 bases, with 14 bases between them. The CDR3, as DNA: TGTGCCAGCAGCGTAGATACCAGGGGAGCAGGAAACACCATATATTTT. It translates to CASSVDTRGAGNTIYF.

The V call is TRBV5-4, the J call TRBJ1-3, with 7 bases fitting TRBD1. CDR3 length: 15 residues. Germline values: CDR1 SGHNT, CDR2 YYREEE (reference sequence). V shed 2 bases and J 3 bases; nucleotides not matched to a gene: 5. CDR3 protein: CASSFEGASGNTIYF. The CDR3 nucleotides read TGTGCCAGCAGCTTCGAGGGGGCGAGTGGAAACACCATATATTTT.

This chain connects TRBV2 to TRBJ1-1, with D possibly matching TRBD1 (5 bases). Germline V gives CDR1 SNHLY, CDR2 FYNNEI. V shed 7 bases and J shed 5 bases, with 14 bases lying between them. CDR3 length: 13 residues. The CDR3 DNA follows: TGTGCCAGCACCACTGGGCAGGGTACTGAAGCTTTCTTT. This encodes CASTTGQGTEAFF.

The rearrangement links TRBV28 to TRBJ1-1, with 10 nucleotides matching TRBD1. The germline V gene encodes CDR1 MDHEN and CDR2 SYDVKM. Germline trimming cut 5 bases from V and 0 bases from J; bases unmatched to any gene: 6. The CDR3 length is 16 residues. DNA of the CDR3: TGTGCCAGCAGTCTCCGACAGGGGGCCCTGAACACTGAAGCTTTCTTT. It translates to CASSLRQGALNTEAFF. The full variable domain, its missing parts supplied by reference TRBV28 and TRBJ1-1, is DVKVTQSSRYLVKRTGEKVFLECVQDMDHENMFWYRQDPGLGLRLIYFSYDVKMKEKGDIPEGYSVSREKKERFSLILESASTNQTSMYLCASSLRQGALNTEAFFGQGTRLTVV.

The chain employs TRBV6-1 and TRBJ1-2; 7 bases line up with TRBD1. The ends lost 3 bases at V and 5 bases at J; junction bases unmatched: 9. CDR1 and CDR2 from the germline V gene are MNHNS and SASEGT. The CDR3 totals 15 residues. In nucleotides, the CDR3 is TGTGCCAGCAGTGAGAGAGGGGGCTCAAGGTATGGCTACACCTTC. Translated: CASSERGGSRYGYTF.

The J gene is TRBJ1-1, the V gene TRBV10-1, with a possible D match to TRBD1 (5 bases). The CDR3 sequence is 13 residues long. V shed 5 bases and J shed 4 bases, with 11 bases lying between them. CDR1 WNHNN and CDR2 SYGVQD come from the germline V gene (reference sequence). The chain's CDR3 is CASSKGKGTEAFF. CDR3 in DNA: TGCGCCAGCAGTAAGGGGAAGGGCACTGAAGCTTTCTTT.

This chain uses TRBV9 with TRBJ2-7; the D gene is possibly TRBD2 (5 bases). CDR1 SGDLS and CDR2 YYNGEE come from the germline V gene. Trimming stripped 4 bases from V and 5 bases from J, with 22 bases between. This CDR3 spans 16 amino acids. The CDR3 loop is CASSRGASGHGDEQYF. The CDR3 coding sequence is TGTGCCAGCAGCCGGGGAGCTAGTGGGCATGGGGACGAGCAGTACTTC.

The CDR3 nucleotides are TGTGCCAGCTCACCGCAACAGGGAAGGAACACTGAAGCTTTCTTT. It encodes CASSPQQGRNTEAFF. This chain connects TRBV18 to TRBJ1-1, with D possibly being TRBD1 (6 bases). Germline loops: CDR1 KGHSH, CDR2 LQKENI. V gave up 3 bases and J gave up 1 base, with 12 bases separating them. This CDR3 comprises 15 residues. Variable domain in full (rest from reference TRBV18 and TRBJ1-1): NAGVMQNPRHLVRRRGQEARLRCSPMKGHSHVYWYRQLPEEGLKFMVYLQKENIIDESGMPKERFSAEFPKEGPSILRIQQVVRGDSAAYFCASSPQQGRNTEAFFGQGTRLTVV.

The V and J genes are TRBV7-2 and TRBJ2-7; D is perhaps TRBD2 (6 bases). The germline V and J ends were trimmed by 2 bases and 4 bases, with 12 bases remaining between them. This CDR3 is built from 14 residues. In germline, CDR1 is SGHTA, CDR2 FQGNSA. The CDR3 DNA reads TGTGCCAGCAGCTTATCACGGGAGATGTACGAGCAGTACTTC. It yields the protein CASSLSREMYEQYF.

J is TRBJ1-3 and V is TRBV18; D is uncertain. V was cut by 1 base and J by 1 base, with 14 bases left in between. CDR1 and CDR2 from the germline V gene are KGHSH and LQKENI. The length of the CDR3 is 17 residues. CDR3 region: CASSPLAVGRSGNTIYF. CDR3 coding DNA: TGTGCCAGCTCACCACTGGCGGTTGGCAGATCTGGAAACACCATATATTTT.

The chain combines TRBV19 with TRBJ2-7, with 11 bases identical to TRBD2. This CDR3 is built from 17 residues. Germline CDR1 and CDR2: LNHDA and SQIVND (reference sequence). The junction had 13 bases not matched to a gene; V was cut back by 5 bases and J by 4 bases. CDR3 nucleotide sequence: TGTGCCAGTAGTCTACTGCCCGGGACTAGCGGAGCTTACGAGCAGTACTTC. Amino acid sequence: CASSLLPGTSGAYEQYF.